The clone carrying this TCR beta chain appeared a few times. The entry originates in a study of blood T cells in healthy people across ages. This CDR3 spans 13 amino acids. Looked up from germline, CDR1 is DFQATT and CDR2 is SNEGSKA (reference sequence). V was trimmed by 3 bases and J by 0 bases, leaving 9 bases between them. Then a second PCR, running about 6 to 11 cycles, was carried out with a sample-barcoded 5' primer and a J-beta primer mix. TCRdb fed the 5' RACE reads into MiXCR, producing one record per CDR3 protein. The sample carries around 1.5 million distinct CDR3 sequences, almost 35% recorded once.

Sequencing used blood. The receptor comes from a young woman in good health. The J gene is TRBJ2-7, the V gene TRBV20-1; D ambiguous. CDR3 amino acids: CSARTLNSYEQYF. The CDR3 DNA sequence: TGCAGTGCTAGGACCTTAAACTCCTACGAGCAGTACTTC.